The following is a TCR beta chain sequence with its context. Antigen unknown. The source of the sample is a study of early stage breast cancer tumors. Findings and caveats of the study: Tumor and normal breast were distinguished via blood comparison in most of the 16 patients. Enriched TCRB sequences shared across patients were mostly commonly generated sequences. Tumors had about 2.6-fold higher T cell density than normal breast.

This CDR3 spans 14 amino acids. Trimming at V came to 4 bases and at J to 1 base, leaving 3 bases not matched to a gene. Germline V gene data show CDR1 as SGHKS and CDR2 as YYEKEE (reference sequence). Repertoires were generated with immunoSEQ multiplex PCR, while TCRdb's copy carries only in-frame clones and drops some. The sample gives approximately 52,000 clones, approximately 83% of which show up once; about 1.3% is in the top ten. The receptor comes from a person aged 45-65 years with breast cancer. Sequenced input: blood. The V call is TRBV5-5, the J call TRBJ2-5; TRBD1 agrees at 8 bases. CDR3: CASSVTGGQETQYF. CDR3 DNA: TGTGCCAGCAGCGTTACAGGGGGCCAAGAGACCCAGTACTTC.